These 21 T cell receptor beta chains were sequenced from one sample in a study of blood T cell repertoires in COVID-19. Assay: immunoSEQ multiplex PCR; the TCRdb copy retains only in-frame clones and omits some. The sample carries 90,000 to 150,000 clones, about 90% recorded once. Specimen: peripheral blood. The receptors come from a woman in her 50s with active or convalescent COVID-19.

This chain links TRBV27 with TRBJ2-1; tentatively, D is TRBD2 (5 bases). The germline CDR1 and CDR2 sequences are MNHEY and SMNVEV (reference sequence). The CDR3 extends over 14 amino acids. V gave up 3 bases and J gave up 5 bases, with 11 bases separating them. The CDR3 sequence is CASSFDSGDNEQFF. The DNA for the CDR3 is TGTGCCAGCAGTTTCGACTCCGGGGACAATGAGCAGTTCTTC.

This chain joins TRBV11-3 and TRBJ2-3; 8 nucleotides match TRBD1. This CDR3 contains 13 residues. Germline CDR1 SGHNT, CDR2 YENEEA. Unmatched junction bases numbered 5, after V lost 8 bases and J lost 4 bases. CDR3 region: CASGAGGADTQYF. In nucleotides, the CDR3 is TGTGCCAGCGGCGCAGGGGGCGCAGATACGCAGTATTTT.

V usage is TRBV2 and J usage is TRBJ2-5; 8 nucleotides agree with TRBD2. V shed 1 base and J 9 bases; nucleotides not matched to a gene: 4. This CDR3 is built from 13 residues. The germline gives CDR1 SNHLY, CDR2 FYNNEI. The CDR3 loop is CASSEGPGGAQYF. The CDR3 coding sequence is TGTGCCAGCAGTGAAGGCCCCGGGGGGGCCCAGTACTTC.

The chain uses TRBV20-1 and TRBJ1-1; D gene ambiguous. The germline V and J ends were trimmed by 4 bases and 7 bases, with 10 bases remaining between them. Germline values: CDR1 DFQATT, CDR2 SNEGSKA (reference sequence). The CDR3 covers 11 residues. CDR3 region: CSAMARDEAFF. As DNA, the CDR3 is TGCAGTGCTATGGCCCGGGATGAAGCTTTCTTT.

The chain employs TRBV5-1 and TRBJ1-4; 8 nucleotides align to TRBD1. Germline V gene lookup returns CDR1 SGHRS and CDR2 YFSETQ. The V segment lost 2 bases and the J segment 6 bases; nucleotides outside the gene matches: 6. CDR3 length: 15 amino acids. The CDR3 sequence is CASSFSGQGDEKLFF. In DNA form, the CDR3 reads TGCGCCAGCAGCTTTTCTGGACAGGGTGATGAAAAACTGTTTTTT.

The rearrangement links TRBV9 to TRBJ1-2; 8 bases are a match to TRBD1. CDR1 SGDLS and CDR2 YYNGEE come from the germline V gene. This CDR3 is built from 16 residues. V trimming: 0 bases; J trimming: 4 bases; junction bases outside the gene matches: 8. The CDR3 region is CASSVGPPDRAYGYTF. The CDR3 coding sequence is TGTGCCAGCAGCGTAGGCCCACCGGACAGGGCCTATGGCTACACCTTC. The full variable domain, rest sourced from reference TRBV9 and TRBJ1-2, is DSGVTQTPKHLITATGQRVTLRCSPRSGDLSVYWYQQSLDQGLQFLIQYYNGEERAKGNILERFSAQQFPDLHSELNLSSLELGDSALYFCASSVGPPDRAYGYTFGSGTRLTVV.

The chain recombines TRBV14 with TRBJ1-4; D gene unclear. The CDR3 sequence is 14 residues long. Per the germline V gene, CDR1 is SGHDN and CDR2 is FVKESK. V was cut by 4 bases and J by 6 bases, with 12 bases left in between. DNA for the CDR3: TGTGCCAGCAGCCCCCTCGCTCGGGATGAAAAACTGTTTTTT. As protein: CASSPLARDEKLFF.

The gene calls are TRBV7-8 and TRBJ2-7; 9 bases are shared with TRBD2. This CDR3 is 17 amino acids long. Germline loops: CDR1 SGHVS, CDR2 FQNEAQ. The ends lost 2 bases at V and 0 bases at J; junction bases unmatched: 8. The CDR3 here is CASSLSLAGSNSYEQYF. CDR3 sequence (DNA): TGTGCCAGCAGCTTAAGCCTAGCGGGATCCAACTCCTACGAGCAGTACTTC.

This chain uses TRBV9 with TRBJ1-3, with D unclear. Trimming stripped 0 bases from V and 0 bases from J, with 13 bases between. CDR1 is SGDLS and CDR2 is YYNGEE in the germline V gene. This CDR3 is 17 amino acids long. The CDR3 here is CASSVVGSGSSGNTIYF. DNA for the CDR3: TGTGCCAGCAGCGTAGTGGGGTCGGGGAGCTCTGGAAACACCATATATTTT.

The rearrangement uses TRBV19 and TRBJ2-2; perhaps TRBD1 as D (5 bases). CDR1 is LNHDA and CDR2 is SQIVND in the germline V gene (reference sequence). This CDR3 region has 17 residues. Trimming left V 2 bases short and J 1 base short, with 14 bases between. CDR3 in DNA: TGTGCCAGTAGTATACCAGTACGCCAGGGGAACACCGGGGAGCTGTTTTTT. Its protein product is CASSIPVRQGNTGELFF. Together with reference TRBV19 and TRBJ2-2, the CDR3 gives the full variable domain: DGGITQSPKYLFRKEGQNVTLSCEQNLNHDAMYWYRQDPGQGLRLIYYSQIVNDFQKGDIAEGYSVSREKKESFPLTVTSAQKNPTAFYLCASSIPVRQGNTGELFFGEGSRLTVL.

The chain carries TRBV7-6 and TRBJ1-2; D might be TRBD1 (6 bases). V was clipped by 1 base and J by 3 bases, with 9 bases between them. This CDR3 is 14 amino acids long. The V gene's germline CDR1 is SGHVS and CDR2 FNYEAQ. The CDR3 DNA reads TGTGCCAGCAGCTTAGAGGGGGGGGACTATGGCTACACCTTC. Protein sequence: CASSLEGGDYGYTF.

This clone appeared a few times. The rearrangement links TRBV5-6 to TRBJ2-7; 7 bases are a match to TRBD1. V shed 4 bases and J 6 bases; nucleotides not matched to a gene: 4. There are 12 residues in the CDR3. CDR1 and CDR2 (germline): SGHDT, YYEEEE. The CDR3 sequence is CASSNRDSEQYF. Written as DNA, the CDR3 is TGTGCCAGCAGCAACCGGGACAGCGAGCAGTACTTC. Supplemented by reference TRBV5-6 and TRBJ2-7, the full variable domain reads DAGVTQSPTHLIKTRGQQVTLRCSPKSGHDTVSWYQQALGQGPQFIFQYYEEEERQRGNFPDRFSGHQFPNYSSELNVNALLLGDSALYLCASSNRDSEQYFGPGTRLTVT.

DNA for the CDR3: TGTGCCACCAGTGGCCAGGCGAGCTCCTATAATTCACCCCTCCACTTT. This sequence encodes CATSGQASSYNSPLHF. This sequence joins TRBV24-1 and TRBJ1-6; D gene uncertain. This CDR3 region has 16 residues. From germline, CDR1 is KGHDR and CDR2 SFDVKD. Deletions cut 5 bases from V and 0 bases from J, with 10 bases between.

The CDR3 coding sequence is TGCGCCAGCAGCATCCGGGGACAGGGTGAAAAACTGTTTTTT. This sequence encodes CASSIRGQGEKLFF. This sequence joins TRBV5-1 and TRBJ1-4; TRBD1 agrees at 9 bases. The trim removed 4 bases at V and 7 bases at J, leaving 5 bases unmatched. Germline values: CDR1 SGHRS, CDR2 YFSETQ. The CDR3 has 14 amino acids.

The chain has TRBV19 and TRBJ1-5; D is possibly TRBD1 (6 bases). The CDR3 has 15 amino acids. CDR1 is LNHDA and CDR2 is SQIVND in the germline V gene (reference sequence). With 9 bases removed from V and 6 bases from J, the gap between germline ends came to 21 bases. This chain's CDR3 is CASHLGGASVQPQHF. The CDR3 DNA reads TGTGCCAGCCATTTGGGGGGGGCTAGTGTTCAGCCCCAGCATTTT.

The chain links TRBV6-1 to TRBJ2-3, with a possible D match to TRBD2 (5 bases). Germline-derived CDR1 and CDR2 are MNHNS and SASEGT. The CDR3 has 13 residues. The V and J ends lost 5 bases and 11 bases respectively, with 17 bases between them. The CDR3 reads CASSPTPLEGQYF. DNA for the CDR3: TGTGCCAGCAGTCCAACACCCCTCGAGGGGCAGTATTTT.

This clone was recorded a few times. The V and J genes are TRBV5-4 and TRBJ2-1; D may be TRBD2 (5 bases). Germline CDR1 reads SGHNT; CDR2 reads YYREEE (reference sequence). The CDR3 covers 14 residues. Trimming removed 2 bases at V and 6 bases at J, with 12 bases between. CDR3 nucleotides: TGTGCCAGCAGCTTATTTAGCCTAGCCAATGAGCAGTTCTTC. Its translation: CASSLFSLANEQFF.

The rearrangement joins TRBV28 to TRBJ2-2; TRBD1 aligns across 9 bases. In germline, CDR1 is MDHEN, CDR2 SYDVKM. The CDR3 is 16 residues long. The ends lost 2 bases at V and 4 bases at J; junction bases unmatched: 5. CDR3 sequence (DNA): TGTGCCAGCAGTTTACCGGGACAGGGAATCACCGGGGAGCTGTTTTTT. This sequence encodes CASSLPGQGITGELFF.

V is TRBV6-5 and J is TRBJ1-5; possible D gene TRBD1, 5 bases. Germline values: CDR1 MNHEY, CDR2 SVGAGI. The CDR3 consists of 15 residues. The V and J ends lost 4 bases and 0 bases respectively, with 10 bases between them. The CDR3 DNA sequence: TGTGCCAGCAGTTTCATCGGGGGTAGCAATCAGCCCCAGCATTTT. Its translation: CASSFIGGSNQPQHF.

This chain uses TRBV19 with TRBJ2-2, with 10 positions matching TRBD1. Trimming cost V 9 bases and J 4 bases; bases outside gene matches: 5. CDR1 and CDR2 (germline): LNHDA, SQIVND (reference sequence). The CDR3 is 14 residues long. Here the CDR3 reads CASSGQGRTGELFF. The CDR3 bases are TGTGCCAGCTCGGGACAGGGGCGCACCGGGGAGCTGTTTTTT.

The chain is built from TRBV7-3 and TRBJ1-1; perhaps TRBD1 as D (5 bases). This CDR3 region has 13 residues. The germline gives CDR1 SGHTA, CDR2 FQGTGA. V was shortened by 2 bases and J by 8 bases, with 12 bases between the two germline ends. Here the CDR3 reads CASSLVWGREAFF. The CDR3 DNA reads as TGTGCCAGCAGCTTAGTTTGGGGCAGGGAAGCTTTCTTT.